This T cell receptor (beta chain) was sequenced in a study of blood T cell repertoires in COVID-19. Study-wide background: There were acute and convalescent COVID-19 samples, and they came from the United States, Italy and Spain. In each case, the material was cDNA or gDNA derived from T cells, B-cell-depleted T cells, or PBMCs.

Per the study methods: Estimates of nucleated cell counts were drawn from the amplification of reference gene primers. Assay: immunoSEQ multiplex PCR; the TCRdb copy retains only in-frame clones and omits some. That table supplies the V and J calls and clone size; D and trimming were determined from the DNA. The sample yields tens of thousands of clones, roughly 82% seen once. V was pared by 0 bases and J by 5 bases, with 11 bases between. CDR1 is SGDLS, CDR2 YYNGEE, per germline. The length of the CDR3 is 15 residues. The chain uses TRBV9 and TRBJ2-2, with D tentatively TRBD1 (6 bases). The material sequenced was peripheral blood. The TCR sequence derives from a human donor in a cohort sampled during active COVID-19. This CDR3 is CASSVGAGETGELFF. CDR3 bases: TGTGCCAGCAGCGTAGGAGCAGGGGAGACCGGGGAGCTGTTTTTT.